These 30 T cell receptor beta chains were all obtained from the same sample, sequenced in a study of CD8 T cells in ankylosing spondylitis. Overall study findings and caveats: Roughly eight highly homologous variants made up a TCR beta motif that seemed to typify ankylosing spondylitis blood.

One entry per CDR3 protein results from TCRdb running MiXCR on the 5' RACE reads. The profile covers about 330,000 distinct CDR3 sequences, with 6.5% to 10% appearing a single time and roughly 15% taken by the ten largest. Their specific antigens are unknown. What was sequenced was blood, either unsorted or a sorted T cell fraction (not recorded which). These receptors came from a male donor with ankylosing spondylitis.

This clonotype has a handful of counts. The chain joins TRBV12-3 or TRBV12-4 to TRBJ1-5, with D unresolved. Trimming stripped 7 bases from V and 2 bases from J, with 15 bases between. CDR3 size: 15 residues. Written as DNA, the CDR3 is TGTGCCAGCACCCGGACCTTATCGGGCAATCAGCCCCAGCATTTT. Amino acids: CASTRTLSGNQPQHF.

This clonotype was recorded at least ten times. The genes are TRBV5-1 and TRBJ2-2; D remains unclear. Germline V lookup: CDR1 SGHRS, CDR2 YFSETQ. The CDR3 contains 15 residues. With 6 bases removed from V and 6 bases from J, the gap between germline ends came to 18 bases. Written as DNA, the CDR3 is TGCGCCAGCACCCTCTCTGGGTTTCGGGCCGGGGAGCTGTTTTTT. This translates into CASTLSGFRAGELFF.

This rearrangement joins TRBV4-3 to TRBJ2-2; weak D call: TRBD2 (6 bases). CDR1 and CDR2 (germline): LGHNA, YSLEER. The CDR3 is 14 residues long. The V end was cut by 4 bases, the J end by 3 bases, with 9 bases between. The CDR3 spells CASSRSGDTGELFF. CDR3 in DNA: TGCGCCAGCAGCCGGTCGGGGGACACCGGGGAGCTGTTTTTT.

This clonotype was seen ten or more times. The CDR3 spells CATSSRAQTGNYGYTF. CDR3 nucleotides: TGTGCCACCAGCAGCCGAGCCCAGACAGGCAACTATGGCTACACCTTC. V and J are TRBV15 and TRBJ1-2; perhaps TRBD1 as D (6 bases). Trimming removed 3 bases at V and 2 bases at J, with 16 bases between. Germline V gene data show CDR1 as LNHNV and CDR2 as YYDKDF (reference sequence). The CDR3 consists of 16 residues.

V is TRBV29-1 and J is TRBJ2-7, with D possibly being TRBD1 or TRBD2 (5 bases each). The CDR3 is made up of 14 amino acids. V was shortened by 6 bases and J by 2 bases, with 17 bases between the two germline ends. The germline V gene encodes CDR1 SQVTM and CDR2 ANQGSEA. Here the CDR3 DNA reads TGCAGCGTCGCCGGGACGCAGGGTCCCTACGAGCAGTACTTC. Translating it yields CSVAGTQGPYEQYF.

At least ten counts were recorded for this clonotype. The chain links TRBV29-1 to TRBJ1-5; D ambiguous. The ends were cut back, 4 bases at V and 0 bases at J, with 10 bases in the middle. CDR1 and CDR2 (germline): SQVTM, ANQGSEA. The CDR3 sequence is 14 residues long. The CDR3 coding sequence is TGCAGCGTTGCTGTCAGCTATAGCAATCAGCCCCAGCATTTT. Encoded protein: CSVAVSYSNQPQHF.

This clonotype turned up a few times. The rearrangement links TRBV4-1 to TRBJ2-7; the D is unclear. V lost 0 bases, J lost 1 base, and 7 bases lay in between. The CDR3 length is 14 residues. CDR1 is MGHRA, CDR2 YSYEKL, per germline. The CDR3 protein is CASSQDYQSYEQYF. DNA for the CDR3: TGCGCCAGCAGCCAAGATTATCAATCCTACGAGCAGTACTTC.

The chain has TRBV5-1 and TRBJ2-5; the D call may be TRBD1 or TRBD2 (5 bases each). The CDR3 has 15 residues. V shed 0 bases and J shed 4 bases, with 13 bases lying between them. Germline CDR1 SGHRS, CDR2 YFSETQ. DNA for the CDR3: TGCGCCAGCAGCTTGGCCCCCGGGGACCGAGAGACCCAGTACTTC. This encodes CASSLAPGDRETQYF.

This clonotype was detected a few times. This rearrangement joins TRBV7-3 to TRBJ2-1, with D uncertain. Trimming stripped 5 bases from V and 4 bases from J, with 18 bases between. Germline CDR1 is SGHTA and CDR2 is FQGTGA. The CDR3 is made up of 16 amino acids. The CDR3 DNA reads TGTGCCAGCAGCCCCCGGCGCGTAAACGGTTACAATGAGCAGTTCTTC. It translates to CASSPRRVNGYNEQFF.

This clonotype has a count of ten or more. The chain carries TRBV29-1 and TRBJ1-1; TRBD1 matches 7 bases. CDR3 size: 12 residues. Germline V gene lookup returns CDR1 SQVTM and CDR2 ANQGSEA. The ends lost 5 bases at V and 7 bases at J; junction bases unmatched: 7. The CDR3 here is CSVQVGDSEAFF. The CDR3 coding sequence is TGCAGCGTTCAGGTCGGGGACAGTGAAGCTTTCTTT.

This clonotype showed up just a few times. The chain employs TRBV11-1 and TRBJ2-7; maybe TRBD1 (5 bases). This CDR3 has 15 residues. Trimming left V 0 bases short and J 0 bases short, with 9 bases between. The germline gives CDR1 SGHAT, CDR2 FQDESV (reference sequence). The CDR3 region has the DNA TGTGCCAGCAGCTTAGCGGGGCACCTCTCCTACGAGCAGTACTTC. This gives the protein CASSLAGHLSYEQYF.

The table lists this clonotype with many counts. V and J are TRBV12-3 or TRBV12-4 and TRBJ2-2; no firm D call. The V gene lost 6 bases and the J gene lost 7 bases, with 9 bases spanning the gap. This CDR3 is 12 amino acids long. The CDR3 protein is CASRPLGGELFF. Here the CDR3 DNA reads TGTGCCAGCAGACCTCTCGGCGGGGAGCTGTTTTTT.

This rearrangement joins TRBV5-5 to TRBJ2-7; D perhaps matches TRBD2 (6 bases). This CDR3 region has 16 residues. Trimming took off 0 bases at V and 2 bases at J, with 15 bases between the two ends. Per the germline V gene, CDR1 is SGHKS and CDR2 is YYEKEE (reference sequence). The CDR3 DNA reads TGTGCCAGCAGCTTGGATGGGACTGGACATACCTACGAGCAGTACTTC. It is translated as CASSLDGTGHTYEQYF. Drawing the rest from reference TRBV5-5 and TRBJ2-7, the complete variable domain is DAGVTQSPTHLIKTRGQQVTLRCSPISGHKSVSWYQQVLGQGPQFIFQYYEKEERGRGNFPDRFSARQFPNYSSELNVNALLLGDSALYLCASSLDGTGHTYEQYFGPGTRLTVT.

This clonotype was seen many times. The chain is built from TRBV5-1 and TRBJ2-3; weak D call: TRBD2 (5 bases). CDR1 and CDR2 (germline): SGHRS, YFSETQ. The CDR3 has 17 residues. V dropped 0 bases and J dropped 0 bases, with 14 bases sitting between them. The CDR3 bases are TGCGCCAGCAGCTTGGATTTTTGGGAGACTAGCACAGATACGCAGTATTTT. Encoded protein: CASSLDFWETSTDTQYF.

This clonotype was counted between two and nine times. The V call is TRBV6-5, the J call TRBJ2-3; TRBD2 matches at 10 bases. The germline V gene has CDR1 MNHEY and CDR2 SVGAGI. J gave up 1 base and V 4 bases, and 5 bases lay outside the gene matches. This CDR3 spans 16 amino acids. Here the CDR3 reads CASSSSGTSGTDTQYF. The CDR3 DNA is TGTGCCAGCAGTTCTTCCGGGACTAGCGGCACAGATACGCAGTATTTT.

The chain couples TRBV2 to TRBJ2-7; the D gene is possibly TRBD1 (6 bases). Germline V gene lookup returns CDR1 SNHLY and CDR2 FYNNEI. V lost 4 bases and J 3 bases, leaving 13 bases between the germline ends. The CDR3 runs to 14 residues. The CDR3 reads CASSGPTGVYEQYF. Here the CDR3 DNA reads TGTGCCAGCAGTGGACCGACAGGAGTCTACGAGCAGTACTTC.

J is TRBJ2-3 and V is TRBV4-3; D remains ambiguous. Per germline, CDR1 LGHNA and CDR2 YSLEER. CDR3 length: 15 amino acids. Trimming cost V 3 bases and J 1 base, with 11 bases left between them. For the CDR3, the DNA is TGCGCCAGCAGCCATATGGATTCGGGCACAGATACGCAGTATTTT. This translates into CASSHMDSGTDTQYF.

CDR3: CASNRGAQPQHF. The CDR3 nucleotides read TGTGCCAGCAACCGGGGGGCTCAGCCCCAGCATTTT. The gene calls are TRBV6-1 and TRBJ1-5; maybe TRBD1 (6 bases). CDR3 length: 12 residues. Germline CDR1 MNHNS, CDR2 SASEGT. V lost 7 bases to trimming and J lost 6 bases, with 10 bases between them.

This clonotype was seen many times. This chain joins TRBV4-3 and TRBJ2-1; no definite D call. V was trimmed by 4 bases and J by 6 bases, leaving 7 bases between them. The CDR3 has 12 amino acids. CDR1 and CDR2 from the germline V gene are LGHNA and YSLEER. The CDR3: CASSPPSNEQFF. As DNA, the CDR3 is TGCGCCAGCAGCCCCCCGAGCAATGAGCAGTTCTTC.

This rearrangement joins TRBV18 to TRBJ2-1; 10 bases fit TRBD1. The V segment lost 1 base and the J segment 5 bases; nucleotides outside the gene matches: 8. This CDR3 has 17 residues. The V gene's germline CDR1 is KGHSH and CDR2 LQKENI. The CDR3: CASSPQTGQGLDNEQFF. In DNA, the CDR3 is TGTGCCAGCTCACCACAGACGGGACAGGGGTTGGACAATGAGCAGTTCTTC.

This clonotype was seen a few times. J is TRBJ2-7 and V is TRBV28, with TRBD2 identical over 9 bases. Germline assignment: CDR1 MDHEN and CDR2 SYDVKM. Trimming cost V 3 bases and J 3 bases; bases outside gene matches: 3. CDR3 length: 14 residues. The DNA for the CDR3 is TGTGCCAGCAGTTTTTGGACTAGCGTCTACGAGCAGTACTTC. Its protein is CASSFWTSVYEQYF.

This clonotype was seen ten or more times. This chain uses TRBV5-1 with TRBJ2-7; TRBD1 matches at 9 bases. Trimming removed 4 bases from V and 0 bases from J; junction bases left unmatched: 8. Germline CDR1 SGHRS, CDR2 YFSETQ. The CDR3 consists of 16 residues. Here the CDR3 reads CASSEEGQGNSYEQYF. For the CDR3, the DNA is TGCGCCAGCAGCGAAGAGGGACAGGGTAACTCCTACGAGCAGTACTTC.

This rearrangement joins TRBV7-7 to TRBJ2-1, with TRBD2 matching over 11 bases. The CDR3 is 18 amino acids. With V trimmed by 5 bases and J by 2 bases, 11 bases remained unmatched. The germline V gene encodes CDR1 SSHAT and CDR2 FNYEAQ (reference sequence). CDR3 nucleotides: TGTGCCAGCAGCCCGGCACTAGCGGGAGAGATCACCTACAATGAGCAGTTCTTC. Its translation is CASSPALAGEITYNEQFF.

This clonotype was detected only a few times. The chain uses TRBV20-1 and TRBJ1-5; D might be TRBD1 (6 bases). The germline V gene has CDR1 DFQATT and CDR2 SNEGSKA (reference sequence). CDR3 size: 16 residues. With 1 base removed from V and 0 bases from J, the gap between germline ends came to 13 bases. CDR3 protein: CSARAGGGDSNQPQHF. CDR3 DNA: TGCAGTGCTAGAGCGGGGGGCGGCGATAGCAATCAGCCCCAGCATTTT.

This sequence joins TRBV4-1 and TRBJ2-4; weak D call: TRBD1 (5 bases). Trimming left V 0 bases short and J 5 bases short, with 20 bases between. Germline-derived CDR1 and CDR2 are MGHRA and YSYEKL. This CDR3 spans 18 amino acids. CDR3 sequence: CASSQDSRRATYQNIQYF. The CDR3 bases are TGCGCCAGCAGCCAAGATAGCCGCAGGGCGACCTACCAAAACATTCAGTACTTC.

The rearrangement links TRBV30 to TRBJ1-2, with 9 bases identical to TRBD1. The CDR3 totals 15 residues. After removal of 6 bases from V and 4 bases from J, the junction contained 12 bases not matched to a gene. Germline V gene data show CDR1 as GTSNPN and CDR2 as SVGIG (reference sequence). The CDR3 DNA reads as TGTGCCTGCCCGGGACAGGGAGGTTCTGGCTATGGCTACACCTTC. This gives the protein CACPGQGGSGYGYTF.

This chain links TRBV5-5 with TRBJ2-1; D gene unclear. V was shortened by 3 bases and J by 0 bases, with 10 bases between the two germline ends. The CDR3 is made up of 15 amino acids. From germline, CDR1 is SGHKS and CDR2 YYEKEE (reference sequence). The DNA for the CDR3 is TGTGCCAGCAGCTACGACTCTAACTCCTACAATGAGCAGTTCTTC. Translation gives CASSYDSNSYNEQFF.

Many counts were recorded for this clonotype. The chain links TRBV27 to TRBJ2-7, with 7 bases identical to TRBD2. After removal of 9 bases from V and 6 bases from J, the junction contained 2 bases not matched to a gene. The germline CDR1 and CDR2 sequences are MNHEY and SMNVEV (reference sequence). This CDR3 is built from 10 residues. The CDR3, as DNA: TGTGCCAGTGGGGGGGTCGAGCAGTACTTC. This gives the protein CASGGVEQYF.

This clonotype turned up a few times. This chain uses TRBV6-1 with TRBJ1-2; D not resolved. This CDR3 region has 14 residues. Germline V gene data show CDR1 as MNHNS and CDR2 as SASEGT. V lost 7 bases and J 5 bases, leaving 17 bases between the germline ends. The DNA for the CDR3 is TGTGCCAGCACCTTCGAGGGAGGAGATTATGGCTACACCTTC. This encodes CASTFEGGDYGYTF.

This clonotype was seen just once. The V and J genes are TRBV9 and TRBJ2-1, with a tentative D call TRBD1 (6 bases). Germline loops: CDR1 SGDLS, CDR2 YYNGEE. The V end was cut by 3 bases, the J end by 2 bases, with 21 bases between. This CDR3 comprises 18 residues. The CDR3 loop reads CASSAPFRGVRAYNEQFF. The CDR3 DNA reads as TGTGCCAGCAGCGCACCTTTCAGGGGTGTTAGGGCCTACAATGAGCAGTTCTTC.